A single sample is the source of the 15 T cell receptor beta chains below, sequenced in a study of blood T cell repertoires in COVID-19. Profiled with immunoSEQ multiplex PCR; TCRdb holds only in-frame clones, not every one. The profile covers roughly 200,000 clones, with more than 85% appearing a single time and roughly 3% taken by the ten largest. Specimen: peripheral blood. The receptors originated from a man between 60 and 75 years old with acute or convalescent COVID-19.

This chain joins TRBV4-2 and TRBJ2-3; 8 nucleotides line up with TRBD1. The CDR3 is 17 amino acids. V lost 0 bases to trimming and J lost 4 bases; unmatched junction nucleotides: 9. Germline CDR1 LGHNA, CDR2 YNFKEQ. CDR3 region: CASSQDSDRGRPDTQYF. As DNA, the CDR3 is TGTGCCAGCAGCCAAGATTCAGACAGGGGCCGTCCAGATACGCAGTATTTT.

The rearrangement joins TRBV29-1 to TRBJ2-1, with D perhaps matching TRBD1 (5 bases). The CDR3 contains 11 residues. Trimming took 5 bases from V and 6 from J, leaving 8 bases between them. Germline V lookup: CDR1 SQVTM, CDR2 ANQGSEA. CDR3 amino acids: CSVLGVNEQFF. CDR3 nucleotides: TGCAGCGTTTTAGGGGTCAATGAGCAGTTCTTC.

This clone has more than one count but fewer than ten. This rearrangement joins TRBV11-3 to TRBJ2-5; the match to TRBD2 covers 9 bases. V was clipped by 5 bases and J by 5 bases; unmatched bases: 12. The CDR3 extends over 16 amino acids. Germline V lookup: CDR1 SGHNT, CDR2 YENEEA. The CDR3 coding sequence is TGTGCCAGCAGCCACCGGGCTAGCGGGGAAGCCGAGACCCAGTACTTC. Its translation is CASSHRASGEAETQYF.

The V call is TRBV5-4, the J call TRBJ1-4, with TRBD1 matching 8 bases. CDR3 length equals 16 residues. The V gene end was trimmed by 4 bases and the J gene end by 2 bases; junction bases not matched to a gene: 7. Germline V gene sequence: CDR1 SGHNT, CDR2 YYREEE (reference sequence). The CDR3 DNA follows: TGTGCCAGCAGCGTACAGGGGGATCGTACTAATGAAAAACTGTTTTTT. Translating gives CASSVQGDRTNEKLFF. The whole variable domain, remainder taken from reference TRBV5-4 and TRBJ1-4, is ETGVTQSPTHLIKTRGQQVTLRCSSQSGHNTVSWYQQALGQGPQFIFQYYREEENGRGNFPPRFSGLQFPNYSSELNVNALELDDSALYLCASSVQGDRTNEKLFFGSGTQLSVL.

The chain joins TRBV7-2 to TRBJ2-5; 7 bases align to TRBD2. Germline CDR1 reads SGHTA; CDR2 reads FQGNSA. Germline trimming cut 7 bases from V and 5 bases from J; bases unmatched to any gene: 7. The CDR3 loop spans 13 amino acids. CDR3 DNA sequence: TGTGCCAGCACCCGGGGTAGCGGGGAGACCCAGTACTTC. This gives the protein CASTRGSGETQYF.

This clone was detected only once. The chain uses TRBV7-3 and TRBJ1-2, with 9 bases identical to TRBD1. This CDR3 spans 17 amino acids. V trimming: 2 bases; J trimming: 3 bases; junction bases outside the gene matches: 10. The germline gives CDR1 SGHTA, CDR2 FQGTGA. The CDR3 reads CASSLHRQGGNDYGYTF. The DNA of the CDR3 is TGTGCCAGCAGCTTACACCGACAGGGGGGAAATGACTATGGCTACACCTTC.

This clone has a count of ten or more. The V gene is TRBV7-2, the J gene TRBJ1-6; 9 nucleotides match TRBD1. Per the germline V gene, CDR1 is SGHTA and CDR2 is FQGNSA. The trim removed 5 bases at V and 5 bases at J, leaving 10 bases unmatched. This CDR3 has 17 residues. The CDR3: CASSPTSWTGDNSPLHF. The CDR3 DNA is TGTGCCAGCAGCCCGACCTCATGGACAGGGGATAATTCACCCCTCCACTTT. The full variable domain, in which reference TRBV7-2 and TRBJ1-6 provide the parts outside the CDR3, is GAGVSQSPSNKVTEKGKDVELRCDPISGHTALYWYRQSLGQGLEFLIYFQGNSAPDKSGLPSDRFSAERTGGSVSTLTIQRTQQEDSAVYLCASSPTSWTGDNSPLHFGNGTRLTVT.

The CDR3 protein is CASMVSSTRVNEQFF. DNA for the CDR3: TGTGCCAGTATGGTCTCCTCGACTAGGGTCAATGAGCAGTTCTTC. The chain uses TRBV19 and TRBJ2-1, with a tentative D call TRBD2 (6 bases). Germline V gives CDR1 LNHDA, CDR2 SQIVND (reference sequence). Trimming shortened V by 7 bases and J by 6 bases, and 19 bases separated the two germline ends. The CDR3 is 15 amino acids.

V and J are TRBV5-4 and TRBJ2-7; tentative D call: TRBD2 (5 bases). This CDR3 region has 14 residues. CDR1 SGHNT and CDR2 YYREEE come from the germline V gene (reference sequence). Trimming took off 1 base at V and 6 bases at J, with 14 bases between the two ends. The CDR3 sequence: CASSLQVATREQYF. CDR3 sequence (DNA): TGTGCCAGCAGCTTGCAGGTAGCGACCCGCGAGCAGTACTTC.

This sequence joins TRBV5-1 and TRBJ1-1; perhaps TRBD1 as D (6 bases). The CDR3 loop spans 17 amino acids. Germline V gives CDR1 SGHRS, CDR2 YFSETQ. V shed 0 bases and J shed 1 base, with 16 bases lying between them. The CDR3 loop reads CASSLVGGQFGNTEAFF. The CDR3 DNA is TGCGCCAGCAGCTTGGTGGGGGGGCAGTTCGGGAACACTGAAGCTTTCTTT.

The chain joins TRBV5-1 to TRBJ2-3; 11 positions match TRBD2. The germline gives CDR1 SGHRS, CDR2 YFSETQ. CDR3 length equals 17 residues. V shed 0 bases, J shed 3 bases, and the junction held 6 bases outside the gene matches. CDR3 sequence: CASSLVLAGGFTDTQYF. The DNA for the CDR3 is TGCGCCAGCAGCTTGGTTCTAGCGGGGGGTTTTACAGATACGCAGTATTTT.

For the CDR3, the DNA is TGTGCCAGCAGTCGAATTAGCGGGGGGGTTAGCACAGATACGCAGTATTTT. This sequence encodes CASSRISGGVSTDTQYF. The genes are TRBV6-6 and TRBJ2-3, with 11 bases fitting TRBD2. This CDR3 comprises 17 residues. Germline V gives CDR1 MNHNY, CDR2 SVGAGI (reference sequence). V was pared by 5 bases and J by 0 bases, with 7 bases of the junction left unmatched.

The chain couples TRBV2 to TRBJ2-2; 8 bases fit TRBD1. Germline V gene data show CDR1 as SNHLY and CDR2 as FYNNEI. With 6 bases clipped from V and 7 bases from J, the junction kept 4 bases outside the gene matches. This CDR3 has 13 residues. The CDR3 is CASSQGAGGELFF. In nucleotides, the CDR3 is TGTGCCAGCAGCCAGGGGGCTGGCGGGGAGCTGTTTTTT.

The CDR3 nucleotides are TGCGCCAGCAGAGGCGGGGTCTCCTATAATTCACCCCTCCACTTT. Encoded protein: CASRGGVSYNSPLHF. This chain joins TRBV5-1 and TRBJ1-6, with no clear D. The CDR3 loop spans 15 amino acids. V lost 5 bases and J 0 bases, leaving 9 bases between the germline ends. CDR1 is SGHRS, CDR2 YFSETQ, per germline.

This clone was detected only once. One end of the junction fails to match germline, which may point to a read error. J is TRBJ1-2 and V is TRBV20-1, with D tentatively TRBD1 (5 bases). Germline-derived CDR1 and CDR2 are DFQATT and SNEGSKA (reference sequence). The CDR3 spans 11 residues. The CDR3 here is CSARDRVLQGF. Written as DNA, the CDR3 is TGCAGTGCTAGAGACAGGGTTCTTCAGGGCTTC.